One T cell receptor (beta chain) is described in this entry. The data were obtained in a study of shared clonotypes between healthy human individuals. CD8 memory comprised CD45RO+ plus CCR7-negative CD45RA+ TemRA cells. The ends were cut back, 0 bases at V and 6 bases at J, with 9 bases in the middle. The germline V gene has CDR1 MNHEY and CDR2 SVGAGI. CDR3 length equals 13 residues. Clones were read by immunoSEQ multiplex PCR, and TCRdb kept only the in-frame ones, dropping some. The data show 110,000 or so clones, around 73% seen once. Material: memory CD8+ T cells sorted from blood. Subset given: CD45RO+ cells pooled with CCR7-negative TemRA cells. This chain joins TRBV6-5 and TRBJ2-7, with TRBD2 as a possible D gene (5 bases). The TCR was taken from a woman in her twenties or thirties in good health. CDR3 DNA sequence: TGTGCCAGCAGTTACTCAGAGGGAAGCGAGCAGTACTTC. It encodes CASSYSEGSEQYF.